This T cell receptor beta chain was identified in a study of technical replicates of blood from a few donors. Using immunoSEQ multiplex PCR, the repertoire was profiled, and TCRdb retains in-frame clones only, with some absent. The table has about 84,000 clones, roughly 97% seen once. This CDR3 region has 17 residues. Trimming cost V 3 bases and J 2 bases; bases outside gene matches: 11. The germline gives CDR1 SNHLY, CDR2 FYNNEI. This TCR derives from a human donor in good health. The sequenced sample was T cells isolated from PBMCs. The V gene is TRBV2, the J gene TRBJ1-2; 8 bases agree with TRBD1. In DNA, the CDR3 is TGTGCCAGCAGTGAGGCCCCTCGGGACAGGCAGAACTATGGCTACACCTTC. Its protein is CASSEAPRDRQNYGYTF.